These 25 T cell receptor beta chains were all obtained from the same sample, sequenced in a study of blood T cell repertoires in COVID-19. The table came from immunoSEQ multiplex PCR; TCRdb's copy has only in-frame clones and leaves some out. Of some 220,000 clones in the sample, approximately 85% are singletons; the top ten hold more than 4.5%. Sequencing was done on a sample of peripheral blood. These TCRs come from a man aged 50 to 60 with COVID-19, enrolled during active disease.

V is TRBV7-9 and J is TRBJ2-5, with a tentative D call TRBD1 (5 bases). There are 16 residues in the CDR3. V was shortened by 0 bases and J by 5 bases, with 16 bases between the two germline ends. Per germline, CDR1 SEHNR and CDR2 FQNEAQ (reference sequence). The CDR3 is CASSLARAPFGETQYF. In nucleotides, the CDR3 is TGTGCCAGCAGCTTAGCCAGGGCTCCCTTCGGTGAGACCCAGTACTTC.

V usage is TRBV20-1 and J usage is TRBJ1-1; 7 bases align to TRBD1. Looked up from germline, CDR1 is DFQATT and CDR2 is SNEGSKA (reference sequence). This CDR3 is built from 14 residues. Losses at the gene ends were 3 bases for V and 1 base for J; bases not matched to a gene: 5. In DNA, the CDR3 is TGCAGTGCTAGTGAACAGGGGTGGAACACTGAAGCTTTCTTT. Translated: CSASEQGWNTEAFF.

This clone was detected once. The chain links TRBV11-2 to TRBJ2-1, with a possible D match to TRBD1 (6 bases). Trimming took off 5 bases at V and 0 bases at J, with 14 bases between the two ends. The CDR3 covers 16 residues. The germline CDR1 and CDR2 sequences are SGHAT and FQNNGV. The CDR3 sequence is CASSGRQVGSYNEQFF. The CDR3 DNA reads TGTGCCAGCAGCGGACGACAGGTGGGCTCCTACAATGAGCAGTTCTTC.

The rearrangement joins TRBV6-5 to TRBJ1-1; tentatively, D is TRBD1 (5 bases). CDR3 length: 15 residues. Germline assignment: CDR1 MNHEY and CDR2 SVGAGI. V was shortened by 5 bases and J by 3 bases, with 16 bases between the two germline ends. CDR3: CASSRAGQGYTEAFF. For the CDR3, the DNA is TGTGCCAGCAGTCGCGCCGGCCAGGGTTACACTGAAGCTTTCTTT.

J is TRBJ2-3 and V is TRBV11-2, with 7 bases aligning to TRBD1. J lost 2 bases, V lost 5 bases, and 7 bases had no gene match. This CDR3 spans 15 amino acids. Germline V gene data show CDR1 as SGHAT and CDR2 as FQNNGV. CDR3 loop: CASSRRTGLTDTQYF. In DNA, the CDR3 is TGTGCCAGCAGCCGACGGACAGGCCTCACAGATACGCAGTATTTT.

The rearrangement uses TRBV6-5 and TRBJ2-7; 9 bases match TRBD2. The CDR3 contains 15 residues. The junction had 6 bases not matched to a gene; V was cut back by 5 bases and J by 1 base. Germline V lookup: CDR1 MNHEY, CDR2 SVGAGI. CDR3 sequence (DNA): TGTGCCAGCAGTCCTCTAGCGGGGCAGTCCTACGAGCAGTACTTC. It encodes CASSPLAGQSYEQYF.

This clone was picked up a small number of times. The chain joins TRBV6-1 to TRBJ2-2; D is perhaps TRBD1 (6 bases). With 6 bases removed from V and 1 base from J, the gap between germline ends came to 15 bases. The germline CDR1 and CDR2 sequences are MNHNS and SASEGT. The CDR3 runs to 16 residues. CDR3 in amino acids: CASRELGQMNTGELFF. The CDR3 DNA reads TGTGCCAGCAGAGAACTGGGACAAATGAACACCGGGGAGCTGTTTTTT.

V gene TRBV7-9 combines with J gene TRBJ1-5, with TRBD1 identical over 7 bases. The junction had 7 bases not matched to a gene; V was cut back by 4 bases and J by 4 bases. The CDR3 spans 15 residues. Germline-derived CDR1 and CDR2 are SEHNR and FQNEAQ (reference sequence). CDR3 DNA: TGTGCCAGCAGCTACACAGGGGTAGTTAATCAGCCCCAGCATTTT. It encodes CASSYTGVVNQPQHF.

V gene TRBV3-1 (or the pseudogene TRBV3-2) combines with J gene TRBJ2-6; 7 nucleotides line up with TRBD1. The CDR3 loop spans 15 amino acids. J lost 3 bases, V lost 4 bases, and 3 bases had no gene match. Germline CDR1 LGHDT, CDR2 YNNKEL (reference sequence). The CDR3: CASSLRGLGANVLTF. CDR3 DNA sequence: TGTGCCAGCAGCCTAAGGGGGCTTGGGGCCAACGTCCTGACTTTC.

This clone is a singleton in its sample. The DNA of the CDR3 is TGTGCCAGCAGCTCGGACTGGGCAGATACGCAGTATTTT. Translating it yields CASSSDWADTQYF. The chain carries TRBV7-9 and TRBJ2-3; a possible D gene is TRBD2 (5 bases). The CDR3 is 13 amino acids. From germline, CDR1 is SEHNR and CDR2 FQNEAQ (reference sequence). Trimming left V 4 bases short and J 4 bases short, with 9 bases between.

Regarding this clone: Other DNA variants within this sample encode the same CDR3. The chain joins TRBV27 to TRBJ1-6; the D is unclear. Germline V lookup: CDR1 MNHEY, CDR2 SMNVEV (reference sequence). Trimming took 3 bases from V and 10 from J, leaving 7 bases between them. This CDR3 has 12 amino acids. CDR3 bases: TGTGCCAGCAGTTTTGGGAGCTCACCCCTCCACTTT. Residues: CASSFGSSPLHF.

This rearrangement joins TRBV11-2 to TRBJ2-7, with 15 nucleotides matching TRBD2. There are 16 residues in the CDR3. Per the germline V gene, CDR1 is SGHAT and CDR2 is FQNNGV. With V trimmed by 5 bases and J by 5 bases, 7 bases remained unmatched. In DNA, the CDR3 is TGTGCCAGCAGCCTAGGACTAGCGGGGGGGGTCCACGAGCAGTACTTC. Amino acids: CASSLGLAGGVHEQYF.

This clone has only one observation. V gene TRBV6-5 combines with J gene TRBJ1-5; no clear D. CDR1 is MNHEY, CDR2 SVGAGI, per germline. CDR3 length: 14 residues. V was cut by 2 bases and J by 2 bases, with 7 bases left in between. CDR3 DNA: TGTGCCAGCAGTTACGGCGGGGGCAATCAGCCCCAGCATTTT. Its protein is CASSYGGGNQPQHF.

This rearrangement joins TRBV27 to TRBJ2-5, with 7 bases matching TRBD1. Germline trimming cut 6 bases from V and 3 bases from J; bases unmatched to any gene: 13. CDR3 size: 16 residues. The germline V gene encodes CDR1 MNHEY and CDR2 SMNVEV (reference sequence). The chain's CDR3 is CASSLRWTGLKETQYF. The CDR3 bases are TGTGCCAGCAGCCTTAGATGGACAGGCCTTAAAGAGACCCAGTACTTC.

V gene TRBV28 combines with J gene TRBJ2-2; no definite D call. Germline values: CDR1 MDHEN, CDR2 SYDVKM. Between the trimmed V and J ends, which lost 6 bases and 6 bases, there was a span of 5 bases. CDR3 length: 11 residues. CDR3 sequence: CASSPAGELFF. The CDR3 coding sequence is TGTGCCAGCAGCCCGGCCGGGGAGCTGTTTTTT.

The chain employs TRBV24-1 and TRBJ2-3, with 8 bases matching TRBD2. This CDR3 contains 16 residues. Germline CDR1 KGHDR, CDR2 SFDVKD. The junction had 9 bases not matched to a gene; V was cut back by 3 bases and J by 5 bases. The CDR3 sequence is CATSDPKGTRVDTQYF. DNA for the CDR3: TGTGCCACCAGTGATCCGAAGGGGACTAGAGTAGATACGCAGTATTTT.

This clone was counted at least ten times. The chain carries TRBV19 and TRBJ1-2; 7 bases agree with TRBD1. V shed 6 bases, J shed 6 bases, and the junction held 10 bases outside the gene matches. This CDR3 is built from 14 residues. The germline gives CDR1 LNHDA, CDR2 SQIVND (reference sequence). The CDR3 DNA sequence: TGTGCCAGTAGCCCTAGGGGGCGCTGGGATGGCTACACCTTC. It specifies CASSPRGRWDGYTF.

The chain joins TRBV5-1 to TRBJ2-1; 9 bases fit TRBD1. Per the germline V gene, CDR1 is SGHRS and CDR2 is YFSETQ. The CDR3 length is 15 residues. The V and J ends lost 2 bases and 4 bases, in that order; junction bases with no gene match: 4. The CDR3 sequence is CASSFRQGGYNEQFF. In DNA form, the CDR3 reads TGCGCCAGCAGCTTTCGACAGGGGGGGTACAATGAGCAGTTCTTC.

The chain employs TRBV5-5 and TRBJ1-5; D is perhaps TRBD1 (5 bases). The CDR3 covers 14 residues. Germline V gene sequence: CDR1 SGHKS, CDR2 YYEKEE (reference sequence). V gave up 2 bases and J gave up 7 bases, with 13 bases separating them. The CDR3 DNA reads TGTGCCAGCAGCTTTCTTGGGGGGGAGCAGCCCCAGCATTTT. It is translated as CASSFLGGEQPQHF.

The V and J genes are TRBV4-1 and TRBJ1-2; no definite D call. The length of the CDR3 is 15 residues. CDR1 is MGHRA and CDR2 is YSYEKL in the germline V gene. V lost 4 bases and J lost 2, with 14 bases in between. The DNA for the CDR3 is TGCGCCAGCAGCCGAAATCTGGAGACCAACTATGGCTACACCTTC. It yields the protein CASSRNLETNYGYTF.

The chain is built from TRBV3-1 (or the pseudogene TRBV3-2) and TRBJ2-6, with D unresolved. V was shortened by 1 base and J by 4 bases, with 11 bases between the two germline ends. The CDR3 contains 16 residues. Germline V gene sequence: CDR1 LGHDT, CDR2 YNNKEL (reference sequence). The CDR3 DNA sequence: TGTGCCAGCAGCCAAGTAGTTCTAACCGGGGCCAACGTCCTGACTTTC. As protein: CASSQVVLTGANVLTF.

The CDR3 bases are TGTGCCACCGCTGGGGAGAATAGCAATCAGCCCCAGCATTTT. Translating it yields CATAGENSNQPQHF. The J gene is TRBJ1-5, the V gene TRBV19; D gene ambiguous. The germline gives CDR1 LNHDA, CDR2 SQIVND (reference sequence). Trimming stripped 10 bases from V and 0 bases from J, with 13 bases between. The CDR3 has 14 residues.

This chain's CDR3 is CASSIHEVVGEQYF. The DNA for the CDR3 is TGTGCCAGCAGCATTCATGAGGTAGTAGGAGAGCAGTACTTC. The rearrangement links TRBV7-8 to TRBJ2-7, with D hard to call. The CDR3 is 14 amino acids. The V gene's germline CDR1 is SGHVS and CDR2 FQNEAQ. With 5 bases removed from V and 7 bases from J, the gap between germline ends came to 18 bases.

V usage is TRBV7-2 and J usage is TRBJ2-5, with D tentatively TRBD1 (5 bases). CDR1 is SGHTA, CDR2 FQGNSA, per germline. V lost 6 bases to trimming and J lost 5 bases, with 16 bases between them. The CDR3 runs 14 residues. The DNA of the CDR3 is TGTGCCAGCAGGGCTGGGCCCTCAGGGGAGACCCAGTACTTC. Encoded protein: CASRAGPSGETQYF.

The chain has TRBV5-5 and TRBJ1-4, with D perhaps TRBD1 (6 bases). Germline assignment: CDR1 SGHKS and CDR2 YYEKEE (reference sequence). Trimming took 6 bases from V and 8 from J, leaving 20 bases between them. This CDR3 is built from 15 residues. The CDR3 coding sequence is TGTGCCAGCACCCCGACGTGGGGGCTGGAGGAAAAACTGTTTTTT. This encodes CASTPTWGLEEKLFF. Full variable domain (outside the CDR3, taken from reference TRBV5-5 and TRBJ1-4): DAGVTQSPTHLIKTRGQQVTLRCSPISGHKSVSWYQQVLGQGPQFIFQYYEKEERGRGNFPDRFSARQFPNYSSELNVNALLLGDSALYLCASTPTWGLEEKLFFGSGTQLSVL.